This TCR beta chain was identified during a study of read filtering for tumor transcriptome and immune sequencing. Germline values: CDR1 SQVTM, CDR2 ANQGSEA. After removal of 7 bases from V and 1 base from J, the junction contained 8 bases not matched to a gene. This CDR3 is 14 amino acids long. This clonotype was observed at least ten times. This library used approximately 370 ng RNA and molecular barcoded adaptors spanning alpha/delta and beta/gamma chains. TCRdb analysed the reads with MiXCR anew, one entry per CDR3 protein. The profile shows about 130,000 distinct CDR3 sequences, approximately 13% of them singletons.

The sequence was obtained from a donor at least 40 years old with multiple myeloma. The chain couples TRBV29-1 to TRBJ2-3; TRBD2 matches 7 bases. The source material was a population of CD138-negative cells sorted from bone marrow. Here the CDR3 DNA reads TGCAGCGGTGGAGGTGGGGGGGGCACAGATACGCAGTATTTT. This sequence encodes CSGGGGGGTDTQYF.